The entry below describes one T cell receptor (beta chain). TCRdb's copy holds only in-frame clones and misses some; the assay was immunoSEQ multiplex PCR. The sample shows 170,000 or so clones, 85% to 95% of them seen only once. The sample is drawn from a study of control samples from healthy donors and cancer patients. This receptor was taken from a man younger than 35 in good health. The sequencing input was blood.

The CDR3 sequence is CASPPDPLGKGGYTF. CDR3 bases: TGTGCCAGCCCCCCGGACCCCCTGGGAAAAGGTGGCTACACCTTC. The chain links TRBV2 to TRBJ1-2; D is unresolved. Trimming removed 8 bases from V and 7 bases from J, with 23 bases in between. This CDR3 contains 15 residues. Germline loops: CDR1 SNHLY, CDR2 FYNNEI.